The 20 T cell receptor beta chains reported below all come from one sample, sequenced in a study of blood T cell repertoires in COVID-19 (TCRdb year 2020). Library generation was performed with the immunoSEQ multiplex PCR assay. As stored in TCRdb, this immuneACCESS dataset retains in-frame rearrangements with V and J assigned. A fraction of the clones does not appear; measured against another copy, unresolved V genes explain less than half of the discrepancy, and the remainder lacks a known reason. Recorded for this sample are approximately 35,000 clones; 84% of them occurred a single time. The biggest ten clones account for more than 10% of the sample. Sequenced material: peripheral blood. Receptor source: a human donor in a cohort sampled during active COVID-19.

This clone was seen a single time. CDR3 protein: CAAAGYGGEETQYF. The CDR3 nucleotides read TGTGCCGCCGCGGGGTACGGAGGGGAAGAGACCCAGTACTTC. The chain employs TRBV2 and TRBJ2-5; a weak D match, TRBD2 (6 bases). The length of the CDR3 is 14 residues. The V gene lost 11 bases and the J gene lost 3 bases, with 19 bases spanning the gap. Germline lookup yields CDR1 SNHLY and CDR2 FYNNEI.

V is TRBV4-1 and J is TRBJ1-1; no firm D call. The germline V gene encodes CDR1 MGHRA and CDR2 YSYEKL. This CDR3 is 13 amino acids long. V was shortened by 2 bases and J by 6 bases, with 10 bases between the two germline ends. The chain's CDR3 is CASSQPGGPEAFF. The CDR3, as DNA: TGCGCCAGCAGCCAACCAGGAGGACCTGAAGCTTTCTTT.

The chain couples TRBV27 to TRBJ1-2; D remains unclear. The V end lost 7 bases, the J end lost 6 bases, and 9 bases lay between the germline ends. Germline lookup yields CDR1 MNHEY and CDR2 SMNVEV (reference sequence). This CDR3 region has 11 residues. This chain's CDR3 is CASTAGDGYTF. DNA of the CDR3: TGTGCCAGCACCGCCGGAGATGGCTACACCTTC.

V is TRBV19 and J is TRBJ1-5; 8 bases line up with TRBD1. The ends lost 3 bases at V and 2 bases at J; junction bases unmatched: 9. Per germline, CDR1 LNHDA and CDR2 SQIVND (reference sequence). The CDR3 runs to 17 residues. The CDR3 region is CASSIGQGPLGNQPQHF. As DNA, the CDR3 is TGTGCCAGTAGTATCGGACAGGGACCCTTAGGCAATCAGCCCCAGCATTTT.

The rearrangement uses TRBV4-2 and TRBJ1-4, with D uncertain. This CDR3 comprises 16 residues. Trimming left V 4 bases short and J 7 bases short, with 19 bases between. CDR1 is LGHNA and CDR2 is YNFKEQ in the germline V gene. CDR3 nucleotide sequence: TGTGCCAGCAGCCGCACAAAGAGGTTGGAGGGTGAAAAACTGTTTTTT. Amino acids: CASSRTKRLEGEKLFF.

The gene calls are TRBV5-1 and TRBJ2-1; the match to TRBD2 covers 8 bases. The trim removed 0 bases at V and 3 bases at J, leaving 8 bases unmatched. The CDR3 runs 17 residues. The germline CDR1 and CDR2 sequences are SGHRS and YFSETQ. The CDR3 loop reads CASSLAGWAGGYNEQFF. In nucleotides, the CDR3 is TGCGCCAGCAGCTTGGCCGGTTGGGCGGGGGGCTACAATGAGCAGTTCTTC.

This clone has more than one count but fewer than ten. The rearrangement joins TRBV4-2 to TRBJ2-5; 12 bases align to TRBD2. CDR1 and CDR2 (germline): LGHNA, YNFKEQ. J gave up 1 base and V 4 bases, and 4 bases lay outside the gene matches. The CDR3 is 16 residues long. The CDR3 is CASSRGTSGFQETQYF. The CDR3 bases are TGTGCCAGCAGCCGCGGGACTAGCGGGTTCCAAGAGACCCAGTACTTC.

The chain has TRBV7-2 and TRBJ2-1, with 12 nucleotides matching TRBD2. Germline trimming cut 5 bases from V and 5 bases from J; bases unmatched to any gene: 7. Germline lookup yields CDR1 SGHTA and CDR2 FQGNSA. The CDR3 totals 16 residues. The CDR3 loop is CASSPLAGGVDNEQFF. CDR3 DNA sequence: TGTGCCAGCAGCCCCCTAGCGGGGGGGGTTGACAATGAGCAGTTCTTC.

The V call is TRBV9, the J call TRBJ2-6; 7 bases agree with TRBD1. The germline gives CDR1 SGDLS, CDR2 YYNGEE. The V segment lost 1 base and the J segment 0 bases; nucleotides outside the gene matches: 10. The CDR3 totals 19 residues. The CDR3 protein is CASSVSPRGLGSGANVLTF. Here the CDR3 DNA reads TGTGCCAGCAGCGTATCCCCCAGGGGGTTGGGCTCTGGGGCCAACGTCCTGACTTTC.

The chain couples TRBV5-1 to TRBJ1-2; unclear D gene. Germline CDR1 SGHRS, CDR2 YFSETQ. The CDR3 is made up of 12 amino acids. The ends were cut back, 4 bases at V and 1 base at J, with 5 bases in the middle. The CDR3 nucleotides are TGCGCCAGCAGCGACTTTAACTATGGCTACACCTTC. This gives the protein CASSDFNYGYTF.

This clone was seen a few times. The chain couples TRBV12-3 or TRBV12-4 to TRBJ2-2, with D maybe TRBD2 (6 bases). Between the trimmed V and J ends, which lost 7 bases and 6 bases, there was a span of 9 bases. The length of the CDR3 is 12 residues. The CDR3 sequence is CASMGEAGELFF. The CDR3 coding sequence is TGTGCCAGCATGGGGGAGGCCGGGGAGCTGTTTTTT.

J is TRBJ2-5 and V is TRBV4-2; TRBD1 might be the D (7 bases). CDR3 length: 14 amino acids. Looked up from germline, CDR1 is LGHNA and CDR2 is YNFKEQ. Trimming took off 1 base at V and 5 bases at J, with 11 bases between the two ends. The CDR3 nucleotides read TGTGCCAGCAGCCAAGGGAGGGGGCGGGAGACCCAGTACTTC. This translates into CASSQGRGRETQYF.

The chain employs TRBV18 and TRBJ2-1; D perhaps matches TRBD2 (5 bases). Trimming removed 5 bases at V and 7 bases at J, with 9 bases between. The CDR3 totals 12 residues. Germline CDR1 KGHSH, CDR2 LQKENI. CDR3 bases: TGTGCCAGCTCAGGACTGAGGAATGAGCAGTTCTTC. The encoded protein is CASSGLRNEQFF. Drawing the rest from reference TRBV18 and TRBJ2-1, the complete variable domain is NAGVMQNPRHLVRRRGQEARLRCSPMKGHSHVYWYRQLPEEGLKFMVYLQKENIIDESGMPKERFSAEFPKEGPSILRIQQVVRGDSAAYFCASSGLRNEQFFGPGTRLTVL.

The chain combines TRBV11-3 with TRBJ2-5; D is undetermined. The CDR3 is made up of 12 amino acids. Germline V gives CDR1 SGHNT, CDR2 YENEEA. V lost 5 bases to trimming and J lost 5 bases, with 9 bases between them. The CDR3 DNA sequence: TGTGCCAGCAGCCTGTCGGGTGAGACCCAGTACTTC. Translated, it gives CASSLSGETQYF.

The chain links TRBV4-1 to TRBJ2-7; 9 bases fit TRBD1. The CDR3 spans 14 residues. Germline assignment: CDR1 MGHRA and CDR2 YSYEKL. Trimming at V came to 3 bases and at J to 6 bases, leaving 6 bases not matched to a gene. DNA for the CDR3: TGCGCCAGCAGCCACCTCGGGGACAGGGTCGAGCAGTACTTC. As protein: CASSHLGDRVEQYF.

The CDR3 DNA sequence: TGTGCCAGCAGCCAATTAAAGCGGGGGGGCCTTGATACGCAGTATTTT. Its translation is CASSQLKRGGLDTQYF. V usage is TRBV3-1 (or the pseudogene TRBV3-2) and J usage is TRBJ2-3, with TRBD2 matching over 10 bases. The CDR3 has 16 residues. Germline CDR1 LGHDT, CDR2 YNNKEL (reference sequence). J lost 6 bases, V lost 2 bases, and 8 bases had no gene match.

The chain joins TRBV15 to TRBJ2-1; TRBD2 is a possible D gene (5 bases). Trimming took off 1 base at V and 2 bases at J, with 12 bases between the two ends. This CDR3 is 16 amino acids long. CDR1 is LNHNV and CDR2 is YYDKDF in the germline V gene (reference sequence). The CDR3 reads CATSRAPPTTYNEQFF. The CDR3 bases are TGTGCCACCAGCAGAGCTCCTCCGACTACCTACAATGAGCAGTTCTTC.

This clone has only one observation. This chain uses TRBV21-1 with TRBJ1-4; the table's D call of TRBD1 was not tested on the DNA. TRBV21-1 is noted as a pseudogene. The CDR3 is made up of 16 amino acids. The CDR3 here is CASSKDKAGTREKLFF. The CDR3 DNA is TGTGCCAGCAGCAAAGACAAGGCAGGGACACGGGAAAAACTGTTTTTT.

The V and J genes are TRBV11-2 and TRBJ2-7, with D possibly being TRBD1 (5 bases). Germline CDR1 SGHAT, CDR2 FQNNGV. Trimming took off 1 base at V and 0 bases at J, with 13 bases between the two ends. This CDR3 spans 16 amino acids. CDR3 bases: TGTGCCAGCAGCTTAGTGGCAGGGTGGTCCTCCTACGAGCAGTACTTC. Protein product: CASSLVAGWSSYEQYF.

This chain uses TRBV18 with TRBJ1-4, with 12 bases lining up with TRBD1. CDR1 is KGHSH and CDR2 is LQKENI in the germline V gene. J gave up 4 bases and V 6 bases, and 6 bases lay outside the gene matches. The CDR3 consists of 16 residues. CDR3 nucleotides: TGTGCCAGCTCCACCGGGACAGGGGGCCGTAATGAAAAACTGTTTTTT. This codes for CASSTGTGGRNEKLFF. Together with reference TRBV18 and TRBJ1-4, the CDR3 gives the full variable domain: NAGVMQNPRHLVRRRGQEARLRCSPMKGHSHVYWYRQLPEEGLKFMVYLQKENIIDESGMPKERFSAEFPKEGPSILRIQQVVRGDSAAYFCASSTGTGGRNEKLFFGSGTQLSVL.